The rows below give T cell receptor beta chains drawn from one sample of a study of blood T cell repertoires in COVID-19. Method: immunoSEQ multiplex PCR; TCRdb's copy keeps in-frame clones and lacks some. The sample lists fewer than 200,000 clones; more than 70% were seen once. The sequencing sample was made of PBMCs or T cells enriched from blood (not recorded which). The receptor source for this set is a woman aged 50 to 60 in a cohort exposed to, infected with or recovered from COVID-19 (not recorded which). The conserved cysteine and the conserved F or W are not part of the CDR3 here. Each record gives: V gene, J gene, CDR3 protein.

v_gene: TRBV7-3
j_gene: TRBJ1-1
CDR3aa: ASSLRLGEGTEAF

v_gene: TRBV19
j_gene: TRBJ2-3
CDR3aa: ASSIPRGGRRTDTQY

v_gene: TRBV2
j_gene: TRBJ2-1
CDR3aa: ASSDRGLEFNEQF

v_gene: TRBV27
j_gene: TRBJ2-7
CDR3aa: ASSLAPGLRSYEQY

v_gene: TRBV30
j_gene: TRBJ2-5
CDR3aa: AWSEGHDQETQY

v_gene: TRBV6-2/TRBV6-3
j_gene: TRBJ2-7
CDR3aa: ASSKWDQTGSYEQY

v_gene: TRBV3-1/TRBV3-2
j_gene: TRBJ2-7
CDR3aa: ASSQDLRSYEQY

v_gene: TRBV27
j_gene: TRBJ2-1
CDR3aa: ASSPRGGKVERGIYNEQF

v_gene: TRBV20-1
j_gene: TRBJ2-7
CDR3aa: SASKPTSGSGGYEQY

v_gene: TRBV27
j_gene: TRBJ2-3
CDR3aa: ASSSLSSTDTQY

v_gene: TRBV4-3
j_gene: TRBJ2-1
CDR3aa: ASSQGGQGYNEQF

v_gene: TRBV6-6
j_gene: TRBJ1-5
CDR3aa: ASSPRGQNLPQH

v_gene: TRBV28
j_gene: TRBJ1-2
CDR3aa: ASSSQGRNYGYT

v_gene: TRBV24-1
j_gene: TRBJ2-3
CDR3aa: ATSRGTDTDTQY

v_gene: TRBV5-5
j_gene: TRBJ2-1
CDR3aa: ASSLESLNEQF

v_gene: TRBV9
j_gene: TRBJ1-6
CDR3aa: ASSVDEASSYNSPLH

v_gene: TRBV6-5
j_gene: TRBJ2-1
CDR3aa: ASSYSTQGAYEQF

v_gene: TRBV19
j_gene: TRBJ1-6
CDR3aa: ASSIDLRAADSPLH

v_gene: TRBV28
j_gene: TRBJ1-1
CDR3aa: ASSDPSQGGTEAF

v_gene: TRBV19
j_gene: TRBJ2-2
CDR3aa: ASSSSRGGSVTGELF

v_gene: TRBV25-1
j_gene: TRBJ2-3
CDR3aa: ASSSGLALSTDTQY

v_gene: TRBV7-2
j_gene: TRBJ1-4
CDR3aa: ASRGGLANEKLF

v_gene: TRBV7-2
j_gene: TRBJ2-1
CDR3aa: ASSLSLGGYNEQF